This TCR beta chain comes out of a study of blood T cell repertoires in COVID-19. Whole-study context: The samples span acute and convalescent COVID-19 from the United States, Italy and Spain. Sources were T cells, B-cell-depleted T cells, or PBMCs; the material itself was cDNA or gDNA.

Germline CDR1 reads SGHDN; CDR2 reads FVKESK. CDR3 length: 14 amino acids. Trimming removed 2 bases from V and 2 bases from J, with 9 bases in between. In the original analysis: From reference gene primer amplification, estimates of nucleated cell counts were derived. Sequencing was performed with immunoSEQ multiplex PCR; in TCRdb, only in-frame clones are kept and a portion is missing. That table furnishes V, J and clone size, whereas the DNA furnished D and trimming. Of under 300,000 clones listed, 89% are singletons. Specimen: peripheral blood. The clonotype originates from a man between 50 and 59 years old with acute or convalescent COVID-19. The J gene is TRBJ1-2, the V gene TRBV14, with a weak D call TRBD1 (5 bases). The CDR3 coding sequence is TGTGCCAGCAGCCAAAAGGGGCTAAACTATGGCTACACCTTC. This translates into CASSQKGLNYGYTF.